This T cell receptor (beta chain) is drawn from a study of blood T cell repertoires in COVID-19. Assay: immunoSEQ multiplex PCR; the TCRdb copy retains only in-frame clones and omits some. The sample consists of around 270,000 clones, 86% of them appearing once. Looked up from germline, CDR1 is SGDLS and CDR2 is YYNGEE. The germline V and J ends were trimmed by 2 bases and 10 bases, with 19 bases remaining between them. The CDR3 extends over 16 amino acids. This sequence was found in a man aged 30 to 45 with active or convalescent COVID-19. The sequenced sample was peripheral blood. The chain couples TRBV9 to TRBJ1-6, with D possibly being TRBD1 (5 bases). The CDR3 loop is CASSVLDDSTNSPLHF. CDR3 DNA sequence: TGTGCCAGCAGCGTCCTGGATGACAGTACCAACTCACCCCTCCACTTT.